Sequencing of this T cell receptor (beta chain) was carried out in a study of cytomegalovirus exposure and HLA in healthy donors. Study results and caveats: A missense variant in DCLRE1C was later tied to TCR beta V- and J-gene trimming. TCR beta V segments were, for the most part, productive about 87% or about 30% of the time in an earlier analysis. In a later analysis, a genetic analysis reported fewer productive-TCR N-insertions in an Asian-associated ancestry cluster than the cohort average.

The V end lost 3 bases, the J end lost 1 base, and 6 bases lay between the germline ends. The germline V gene has CDR1 KGHSH and CDR2 LQKENI. CDR3 length: 13 residues. The PCR contained 60 Vbeta and 13 Jbeta primers. Original processing notes: As a later analysis found, there were about 80 million unique TCR beta chains, of which 8.5 million to 14 million were shared. Generated by immunoSEQ multiplex PCR, the TCRdb table keeps only in-frame clones and is missing some. The V and J calls and clone size are taken from that table; D and trimming were inferred from the DNA. The sample consists of around 210,000 clones, about three quarters of them appearing once. Turning to this clone: As yet, its antigen is unknown.

The source material was PBMCs. The rearrangement joins TRBV18 to TRBJ1-1; D gene unclear. This sequence was found in a boy aged 5-17 years in good health and CMV-seronegative. DNA of the CDR3: TGTGCCAGCTCACCCTCGGGGAACACTGAAGCTTTCTTT. It encodes CASSPSGNTEAFF.